This T cell receptor (beta chain) was sequenced during a study of cytomegalovirus exposure and HLA in healthy donors. This CDR3 is built from 16 residues. Unmatched junction bases numbered 15, after V lost 3 bases and J lost 10 bases. Per the germline V gene, CDR1 is SGHDN and CDR2 is FVKESK. Both 60 Vbeta primers and 13 Jbeta primers went into the PCR. The method was immunoSEQ multiplex PCR; TCRdb's version includes in-frame clones alone and lacks a portion of them. The sample carries around 140,000 clones, more than 75% recorded once. The receptor's source is a female donor in good health and CMV-seronegative. The chain recombines TRBV14 with TRBJ2-1; 7 nucleotides align to TRBD2. Sequenced input: PBMCs. The CDR3 protein is CASSQPGLVARQEQFF. The CDR3, as DNA: TGTGCCAGCAGCCAGCCCGGACTAGTAGCCCGACAGGAGCAGTTCTTC.